Below are 24 T cell receptor beta chains sequenced from a single sample in a study of blood T cells in healthy people across ages. The second PCR ran about 6 to 11 cycles with a sample-barcoded 5' primer and J-beta primers. Using its own MiXCR run on the 5' RACE reads, TCRdb lists one record per CDR3 protein. This sample has hundreds of thousands of distinct CDR3 sequences, with approximately 22% found just once. The sequenced sample consisted of blood. The source is a man aged 65-85 years in good health.

The chain uses TRBV5-1 and TRBJ1-2, with 7 bases identical to TRBD1. CDR1 is SGHRS and CDR2 is YFSETQ in the germline V gene. V gave up 2 bases and J gave up 8 bases; unmatched junction bases: 9. The CDR3 totals 14 residues. This CDR3 is CASSFNGQVQGYTF. CDR3 sequence (DNA): TGCGCCAGCAGCTTTAACGGACAGGTACAGGGCTACACCTTC.

This chain links TRBV6-1 with TRBJ1-1, with a tentative D call TRBD1 (5 bases). The CDR3 extends over 14 amino acids. Germline CDR1 is MNHNS and CDR2 is SASEGT. Trimming pared 0 bases from V and 1 base from J, leaving 6 bases between. CDR3 sequence reads: CASSEATGNTEAFF. CDR3 DNA sequence: TGTGCCAGCAGTGAAGCTACAGGGAACACTGAAGCTTTCTTT.

The rearrangement uses TRBV29-1 and TRBJ1-2; D not resolved. CDR3 length: 11 residues. Germline V CDR1 and CDR2: SQVTM, ANQGSEA. Trimming took 4 bases from V and 3 from J, leaving 6 bases between them. CDR3 bases: TGCAGCGTTGCCCCGGACTATGGCTACACCTTC. It codes for CSVAPDYGYTF.

In regard to this clonotype: The junction departs from the called germline gene at one end, perhaps through a read error. The gene calls are TRBV15 and TRBJ1-2; maybe TRBD1 (5 bases). The CDR3 sequence is 13 residues long. Germline V gene lookup returns CDR1 LNHNV and CDR2 YYDKDF (reference sequence). CDR3 region: CATSRDFNPEYRF. In DNA, the CDR3 is TGTGCCACCAGCAGAGATTTTAACCCAGAATACAGGTTC.

This clonotype came up a few times. The chain links TRBV29-1 to TRBJ2-3, with 10 bases identical to TRBD1. Trimming took 4 bases from V and 0 from J; bases not matched to a gene: 13. The CDR3 has 18 amino acids. Germline CDR1 reads SQVTM; CDR2 reads ANQGSEA. The CDR3 spells CSVGSPAWTGGSTDTQYF. The CDR3 DNA reads TGCAGCGTTGGATCCCCCGCCTGGACAGGGGGAAGCACAGATACGCAGTATTTT.

This clonotype has more than one count but fewer than ten. The genes are TRBV12-3 or TRBV12-4 and TRBJ1-4; D gene unclear. Deletions cut 2 bases from V and 7 bases from J, with 14 bases between. The CDR3 covers 15 residues. The CDR3 coding sequence is TGTGCCAGCAGTTTACAAGCGCGTGTTGGTGAAAAACTGTTTTTT. Translated, it gives CASSLQARVGEKLFF.

The chain uses TRBV12-5 and TRBJ2-1; D is ambiguous. The CDR3 runs to 12 residues. V lost 6 bases to trimming and J lost 8 bases, with 11 bases between them. CDR1 LGHNT and CDR2 FRNRAP come from the germline V gene. The DNA of the CDR3 is TGTGCTAGTGGAACGCAGGTAGATGAGCAGTTCTTC. It codes for CASGTQVDEQFF.

This clonotype came up a few times. This chain joins TRBV13 and TRBJ2-4; 8 positions agree with TRBD1. The CDR3 runs to 15 residues. Per the germline V gene, CDR1 is PRHDT and CDR2 is FYEKMQ (reference sequence). V was pared by 3 bases and J by 9 bases, with 10 bases of the junction left unmatched. DNA of the CDR3: TGTGCCAGCAGCTTTTCGACAGGGGACAACGGCATTCAGTACTTC. Protein: CASSFSTGDNGIQYF.

The gene calls are TRBV27 and TRBJ1-1, with a weak D call TRBD1 (6 bases). This CDR3 is 12 amino acids long. CDR1 is MNHEY and CDR2 is SMNVEV in the germline V gene (reference sequence). The germline V and J ends were trimmed by 3 bases and 9 bases, with 11 bases remaining between them. The CDR3 nucleotides read TGTGCCAGCAGTTTTCGGCAGGGGAAAGCTTTCTTT. Translation: CASSFRQGKAFF.

This clonotype came up many times. The CDR3 DNA follows: TGTGCCAGCAGCTTCATGCCTTCCTCCGGGGAGCTGTTTTTT. Amino acids: CASSFMPSSGELFF. The chain couples TRBV7-2 to TRBJ2-2; no clear D. Germline assignment: CDR1 SGHTA and CDR2 FQGNSA. Trimming removed 3 bases at V and 6 bases at J, with 11 bases between. The length of the CDR3 is 14 residues.

This chain uses TRBV5-1 with TRBJ2-7; weak D call: TRBD1 (5 bases). Germline loops: CDR1 SGHRS, CDR2 YFSETQ. The CDR3 is 12 residues long. The V gene lost 2 bases and the J gene lost 6 bases, with 9 bases spanning the gap. As DNA, the CDR3 is TGCGCCAGCAGCTTCGAAAGGGGCGAGCAGTACTTC. This sequence encodes CASSFERGEQYF.

This chain uses TRBV12-3 or TRBV12-4 with TRBJ2-5; D is ambiguous. Matching the DNA end better, TRBJ2-7 makes the J call doubtful. This CDR3 is 13 amino acids long. The CDR3 sequence: CASSFSASYEQYF. In DNA, the CDR3 is TGTGCCAGCAGTTTTTCAGCCTCCTACGAGCAGTACTTC.

This clonotype was detected a few times. The chain has TRBV20-1 and TRBJ2-7; TRBD1 is a possible D gene (5 bases). Germline CDR1 reads DFQATT; CDR2 reads SNEGSKA (reference sequence). The CDR3 has 15 amino acids. V was shortened by 0 bases and J by 2 bases, with 14 bases between the two germline ends. CDR3 in DNA: TGCAGTGCTAGAGAACAGGCGATTGCTACCTACGAGCAGTACTTC. Residues: CSAREQAIATYEQYF.

A few counts support this clonotype. The chain couples TRBV28 to TRBJ1-3; unclear D gene. Germline V gene data show CDR1 as MDHEN and CDR2 as SYDVKM. V was shortened by 5 bases and J by 0 bases, with 14 bases between the two germline ends. The length of the CDR3 is 16 residues. The CDR3 DNA follows: TGTGCCAGCAGTCTGGTGCACGGCAGCTCTGGAAACACCATATATTTT. Its translation is CASSLVHGSSGNTIYF.

The table lists this clonotype with a few counts. V gene TRBV5-1 combines with J gene TRBJ2-3, with 11 bases that match TRBD1. Trimming at V came to 6 bases and at J to 6 bases, leaving 9 bases not matched to a gene. The CDR3 contains 15 residues. Germline loops: CDR1 SGHRS, CDR2 YFSETQ. CDR3 nucleotide sequence: TGCGCCAGCACAATAGGACAGGGGGCGTCGGATACGCAGTATTTT. It is translated as CASTIGQGASDTQYF.

The genes are TRBV24-1 and TRBJ1-1; D gene ambiguous. This CDR3 has 13 amino acids. V lost 9 bases to trimming and J lost 3 bases, with 13 bases between them. The V gene's germline CDR1 is KGHDR and CDR2 SFDVKD. In DNA form, the CDR3 reads TGTGCCACCCGGTCGAGGGCCGACACTGAAGCTTTCTTT. It specifies CATRSRADTEAFF.

This clonotype has ten or more counts. The V and J genes are TRBV12-3 or TRBV12-4 and TRBJ2-1; D unclear. Trimming cost V 8 bases and J 7 bases, with 21 bases left between them. This CDR3 is 15 amino acids long. The DNA for the CDR3 is TGTGCCAGCGGACGGCGAACAAATGAGCCGAATGAGCAGTTCTTC. This sequence encodes CASGRRTNEPNEQFF.

V is TRBV12-3 or TRBV12-4 and J is TRBJ1-5; D is perhaps TRBD1 (5 bases). Deletions cut 10 bases from V and 4 bases from J, with 14 bases between. The CDR3 loop spans 13 amino acids. The CDR3 is CATSRQLNQPQHF. The CDR3 nucleotides are TGTGCCACCTCCCGACAGTTAAATCAGCCCCAGCATTTT.

The table lists this clonotype with a few counts. This chain uses TRBV20-1 with TRBJ1-4; weak D call: TRBD1 (6 bases). Germline CDR1 is DFQATT and CDR2 is SNEGSKA (reference sequence). V was clipped by 2 bases and J by 5 bases, with 12 bases between them. This CDR3 is built from 14 residues. For the CDR3, the DNA is TGCAGTGCTAGACCCCCGCAGGGGAATGAAAAACTGTTTTTT. Amino acid sequence: CSARPPQGNEKLFF.

The genes are TRBV6-1 and TRBJ2-3; 11 nucleotides align to TRBD2. With V trimmed by 5 bases and J by 0 bases, 4 bases remained unmatched. The CDR3 has 16 residues. Per the germline V gene, CDR1 is MNHNS and CDR2 is SASEGT. This CDR3 reads CASSFGTSGSTDTQYF. The CDR3 region has the DNA TGTGCCAGCAGTTTTGGGACTAGCGGTAGCACAGATACGCAGTATTTT.

This clonotype showed up just a few times. The chain is built from TRBV20-1 and TRBJ2-3; D is perhaps TRBD2 (5 bases). Trimming cost V 5 bases and J 4 bases, with 10 bases left between them. The CDR3 totals 12 residues. Germline CDR1 and CDR2: DFQATT and SNEGSKA (reference sequence). CDR3 sequence: CSAGLASDTQYF. The CDR3 DNA is TGCAGTGCTGGTCTAGCATCAGATACGCAGTATTTT.

This clonotype was observed a handful of times. This rearrangement joins TRBV5-1 to TRBJ2-1; D is perhaps TRBD1 (6 bases). The J call is in doubt because the DNA end fits TRBJ2-7 better. Germline CDR1 and CDR2: SGHRS and YFSETQ. This CDR3 is 15 amino acids long. CDR3 in DNA: TGCGCCAGCAGCGTGCTCCCAGGGGAAATCTACGAGCAGTACTTC. Protein: CASSVLPGEIYEQYF.

This clonotype was seen a few times. The chain carries TRBV7-2 and TRBJ1-5, with 7 bases that match TRBD1. Germline CDR1 SGHTA, CDR2 FQGNSA. This CDR3 contains 14 residues. The ends lost 8 bases at V and 11 bases at J; junction bases unmatched: 15. CDR3 in DNA: TGTGCCAGCCTCGGTAGGGGGCGCTTATTTGCCCAGCATTTT. Its translation is CASLGRGRLFAQHF.

The V and J genes are TRBV11-2 and TRBJ1-2; D gene unclear. Per germline, CDR1 SGHAT and CDR2 FQNNGV. This CDR3 region has 14 residues. V lost 6 bases to trimming and J lost 2 bases, with 13 bases between them. CDR3 nucleotide sequence: TGTGCCAGCAGTCGAACCGACAACAACTATGGCTACACCTTC. Translation: CASSRTDNNYGYTF.